What follows are 16 T cell receptor beta chains derived from one specimen sequenced in a study of control samples from healthy donors and cancer patients. The method was immunoSEQ multiplex PCR; TCRdb's version includes in-frame clones alone and lacks a portion of them. The data contain about 50,000 clones, around nine tenths of them singletons. Sequencing was done on a sample of PBMCs. The origin of the receptors is a man aged 45 to 65 with head and neck cancer.

The chain employs TRBV7-3 and TRBJ2-1; the match to TRBD2 covers 8 bases. V shed 6 bases, J shed 6 bases, and the junction held 10 bases outside the gene matches. The germline V gene has CDR1 SGHTA and CDR2 FQGTGA. CDR3 length: 15 residues. The CDR3 bases are TGTGCCAGCAGATCAGAGCGGGAGCGTTTCAATGAGCAGTTCTTC. Translating gives CASRSERERFNEQFF.

The chain joins TRBV5-4 to TRBJ2-3, with TRBD2 as a possible D gene (6 bases). Trimming took 0 bases from V and 1 from J, leaving 12 bases between them. There are 16 residues in the CDR3. Germline V gene data show CDR1 as SGHNT and CDR2 as YYREEE (reference sequence). CDR3 DNA: TGTGCCAGCAGCTTGGGTCGGGGGTTGGGCACAGATACGCAGTATTTT. Amino acid sequence: CASSLGRGLGTDTQYF.

CDR3: CASRPAGVGETQYF. CDR3 DNA sequence: TGTGCCAGCAGACCCGCGGGGGTTGGAGAGACCCAGTACTTC. J is TRBJ2-5 and V is TRBV28; 7 nucleotides agree with TRBD2. CDR1 and CDR2 (germline): MDHEN, SYDVKM. The CDR3 totals 14 residues. Trimming removed 6 bases from V and 4 bases from J; junction bases left unmatched: 8.

The chain couples TRBV7-9 to TRBJ2-7; 7 bases are shared with TRBD1. The CDR3 has 14 residues. The germline V gene has CDR1 SEHNR and CDR2 FQNEAQ (reference sequence). After removal of 5 bases from V and 1 base from J, the junction contained 5 bases not matched to a gene. This CDR3 is CASSRPGQSYEQYF. The CDR3 DNA follows: TGTGCCAGCAGCCGCCCGGGACAGTCCTACGAGCAGTACTTC. Filled out from reference TRBV7-9 and TRBJ2-7, the complete variable domain reads DTGVSQNPRHKITKRGQNVTFRCDPISEHNRLYWYRQTLGQGPEFLTYFQNEAQLEKSRLLSDRFSAERPKGSFSTLEIQRTEQGDSAMYLCASSRPGQSYEQYFGPGTRLTVT.

This chain's CDR3 is CASSPDRGYNTGELFF. CDR3 bases: TGTGCCAGCTCACCGGACAGGGGGTATAACACCGGGGAGCTGTTTTTT. The V call is TRBV18, the J call TRBJ2-2; 10 bases agree with TRBD1. This CDR3 is built from 16 residues. Looked up from germline, CDR1 is KGHSH and CDR2 is LQKENI. J was trimmed by 2 bases and V by 3 bases; bases with no gene match: 3.

This clone has just a few counts. The J gene is TRBJ2-3, the V gene TRBV2; 10 bases align to TRBD1. CDR1 and CDR2 from the germline V gene are SNHLY and FYNNEI. The CDR3 totals 15 residues. V gave up 4 bases and J gave up 3 bases; unmatched junction bases: 4. CDR3 amino acids: CASSGDRGRTDTQYF. In nucleotides, the CDR3 is TGTGCCAGCAGTGGGGACAGGGGAAGGACAGATACGCAGTATTTT.

J is TRBJ2-1 and V is TRBV9; 7 bases match TRBD1. From germline, CDR1 is SGDLS and CDR2 YYNGEE. V was clipped by 2 bases and J by 3 bases; unmatched bases: 5. The CDR3 runs 15 residues. CDR3 nucleotides: TGTGCCAGCAGCGTTTGGAACAGGGGCTACAATGAGCAGTTCTTC. It yields the protein CASSVWNRGYNEQFF.

The rearrangement uses TRBV5-3 and TRBJ2-4, with 9 positions matching TRBD2. TRBV5-3 is identified as an open reading frame with a role that is uncertain. CDR3 size: 17 residues. Germline trimming cut 4 bases from V and 3 bases from J; bases unmatched to any gene: 11. This CDR3 reads CARSTTGREGGKNIQYF. CDR3 bases: TGTGCCAGAAGCACAACTGGGCGGGAGGGGGGCAAAAACATTCAGTACTTC.

The chain combines TRBV6-5 with TRBJ2-7; 7 positions match TRBD2. Losses at the gene ends were 7 bases for V and 3 bases for J; bases not matched to a gene: 12. The CDR3 covers 15 residues. Germline-derived CDR1 and CDR2 are MNHEY and SVGAGI. The CDR3 DNA reads as TGTGCCAGCACCCCAGGGAGGGGTAAGGTCTACGAGCAGTACTTC. This translates into CASTPGRGKVYEQYF.

This chain joins TRBV28 and TRBJ2-4; 9 nucleotides line up with TRBD1. V lost 5 bases, J lost 9 bases, and 8 bases stayed unmatched. CDR1 and CDR2 from the germline V gene are MDHEN and SYDVKM. This CDR3 has 14 amino acids. Here the CDR3 reads CASSPGTGRGIQYF. In nucleotides, the CDR3 is TGTGCCAGCAGTCCCGGGACAGGGAGGGGCATTCAGTACTTC.

The V and J genes are TRBV21-1 and TRBJ1-1. TRBV21-1 is recorded as a pseudogene. The CDR3 is made up of 15 amino acids. This chain's CDR3 is CASTPGPRRDTEAFF. The DNA for the CDR3 is TGTGCCAGCACCCCGGGACCGCGGCGGGACACTGAAGCTTTCTTT.

The chain employs TRBV5-1 and TRBJ2-1, with 9 bases fitting TRBD2. The CDR3 is 14 residues long. Per the germline V gene, CDR1 is SGHRS and CDR2 is YFSETQ. V was clipped by 4 bases and J by 10 bases; unmatched bases: 9. The CDR3 spells CASSARAGGDEQFF. CDR3 DNA sequence: TGCGCCAGCAGCGCAAGAGCGGGAGGTGACGAGCAGTTCTTC.

V and J are TRBV6-5 and TRBJ1-2; 8 nucleotides match TRBD1. Germline V gene data show CDR1 as MNHEY and CDR2 as SVGAGI. This CDR3 is 14 amino acids long. The junction had 7 bases not matched to a gene; V was cut back by 8 bases and J by 2 bases. CDR3 loop: CASVGTGGNYGYTF. The CDR3 DNA reads as TGTGCCAGCGTAGGGACAGGAGGGAACTATGGCTACACCTTC.

The chain combines TRBV5-5 with TRBJ2-1, with TRBD2 as a possible D gene (6 bases). V lost 2 bases, J lost 4 bases, and 16 bases lay in between. The CDR3 consists of 16 residues. Germline CDR1 is SGHKS and CDR2 is YYEKEE (reference sequence). The CDR3 loop reads CASSFTVVAAYNEQFF. The CDR3 DNA reads as TGTGCCAGCAGCTTTACAGTAGTAGCGGCATACAATGAGCAGTTCTTC.

The V and J genes are TRBV10-3 and TRBJ2-3; 8 nucleotides match TRBD1. The V gene's germline CDR1 is ENHRY and CDR2 SYGVKD. With V trimmed by 3 bases and J by 3 bases, 8 bases remained unmatched. The CDR3 runs to 16 residues. CDR3 region: CAISDRDRKGTDTQYF. Written as DNA, the CDR3 is TGTGCCATCAGTGACCGGGACAGGAAGGGTACAGATACGCAGTATTTT.

The CDR3 region is CASGSRGLAGGGPLHEQYF. The CDR3 nucleotides read TGTGCTAGTGGTTCCCGGGGACTAGCGGGAGGGGGACCCCTCCACGAGCAGTACTTC. The chain recombines TRBV12-5 with TRBJ2-7; 16 bases agree with TRBD2. Germline values: CDR1 LGHNT, CDR2 FRNRAP. The CDR3 covers 19 residues. J lost 5 bases, V lost 4 bases, and 14 bases had no gene match.